These 17 T cell receptor beta chains were sequenced from one sample in a study of blood T cell repertoires in COVID-19. Assay used: immunoSEQ multiplex PCR; TCRdb lists only in-frame clones, some missing. The sample carries fewer than 350,000 clones, roughly 89% recorded once. Sample: PBMCs or T cells enriched from blood (not recorded which). These receptors all stem from a man in his 60s who had recovered from COVID-19.

The V gene is TRBV6-5, the J gene TRBJ2-1, with 8 bases fitting TRBD1. The CDR3 length is 14 residues. Germline lookup yields CDR1 MNHEY and CDR2 SVGAGI. Trimming took 5 bases from V and 8 from J; bases not matched to a gene: 8. The CDR3 DNA reads TGTGCCAGCAGTCGACAGGGGATAGGGGATGAGCAGTTCTTC. Protein product: CASSRQGIGDEQFF.

The gene calls are TRBV7-2 and TRBJ1-3; D remains ambiguous. The CDR3 spans 16 residues. Deletions cut 2 bases from V and 6 bases from J, with 17 bases between. CDR1 and CDR2 from the germline V gene are SGHTA and FQGNSA. CDR3 loop: CASSLRFTTFSNTIYF. The DNA of the CDR3 is TGTGCCAGCAGCTTAAGATTTACCACTTTTTCAAACACCATATATTTT.

This chain joins TRBV19 and TRBJ2-3; 7 positions agree with TRBD1. The germline gives CDR1 LNHDA, CDR2 SQIVND (reference sequence). The CDR3 extends over 16 amino acids. J gave up 1 base and V 11 bases, and 15 bases lay outside the gene matches. Here the CDR3 DNA reads TGTGCCTCATCACGACAGGGTCGGTTGGGCACAGATACGCAGTATTTT. Translation gives CASSRQGRLGTDTQYF.

This chain links TRBV6-6 with TRBJ1-2; D may be TRBD1 (6 bases). The germline V gene encodes CDR1 MNHNY and CDR2 SVGAGI (reference sequence). This CDR3 region has 13 residues. Trimming took 4 bases from V and 1 from J, leaving 7 bases between them. The CDR3 DNA is TGTGCCAGCAGTTCGGACAGTAACTATGGCTACACCTTC. Translated: CASSSDSNYGYTF.

The V call is TRBV6-5, the J call TRBJ2-7; no firm D call. V was shortened by 0 bases and J by 2 bases, with 8 bases between the two germline ends. The CDR3 contains 14 residues. Germline values: CDR1 MNHEY, CDR2 SVGAGI. In DNA form, the CDR3 reads TGTGCCAGCAGTTACTCGTTCGGAGCCTACGAGCAGTACTTC. Translation gives CASSYSFGAYEQYF.

The V call is TRBV28, the J call TRBJ2-6; TRBD2 matches at 12 bases. Per the germline V gene, CDR1 is MDHEN and CDR2 is SYDVKM. Trimming removed 6 bases from V and 3 bases from J; junction bases left unmatched: 6. The CDR3 is made up of 17 amino acids. The CDR3, as DNA: TGTGCCAGCAGCCGACTAGCGGGAGTGGGTGGGGCCAACGTCCTGACTTTC. Protein: CASSRLAGVGGANVLTF.

This chain links TRBV3-1 (or the pseudogene TRBV3-2) with TRBJ2-1; 8 bases fit TRBD2. The CDR3 has 15 amino acids. V lost 4 bases, J lost 7 bases, and 9 bases stayed unmatched. Germline values: CDR1 LGHDT, CDR2 YNNKEL (reference sequence). The CDR3 sequence is CASSPRGTSLNEQFF. The CDR3 DNA reads as TGTGCCAGCAGCCCTCGAGGGACTAGTCTAAATGAGCAGTTCTTC.

The chain joins TRBV5-1 to TRBJ2-1, with 9 bases identical to TRBD2. This CDR3 is built from 15 residues. V lost 1 base, J lost 5 bases, and 4 bases stayed unmatched. Germline assignment: CDR1 SGHRS and CDR2 YFSETQ. The CDR3 reads CASSLLPSGNNEQFF. Here the CDR3 DNA reads TGCGCCAGCAGCTTGTTGCCTAGCGGGAACAATGAGCAGTTCTTC.

CDR3 bases: TGTGCCAGCAGCGCGACTAGCGGGAGGGTGACAGATACGCAGTATTTT. Amino acid sequence: CASSATSGRVTDTQYF. This rearrangement joins TRBV7-2 to TRBJ2-3; 14 bases fit TRBD2. In germline, CDR1 is SGHTA, CDR2 FQGNSA. CDR3 length equals 16 residues. The ends lost 5 bases at V and 3 bases at J; junction bases unmatched: 4.

The chain combines TRBV7-2 with TRBJ2-1; 7 bases fit TRBD2. The J segment lost 5 bases and the V segment lost 6 bases, leaving 7 bases of the junction unmatched. The CDR3 sequence is 14 residues long. Germline lookup yields CDR1 SGHTA and CDR2 FQGNSA. As DNA, the CDR3 is TGTGCCAGCAGAAGGGCTAGCGGAGACAATGAGCAGTTCTTC. This codes for CASRRASGDNEQFF. Full variable domain (rest looked up from reference TRBV7-2 and TRBJ2-1): GAGVSQSPSNKVTEKGKDVELRCDPISGHTALYWYRQSLGQGLEFLIYFQGNSAPDKSGLPSDRFSAERTGGSVSTLTIQRTQQEDSAVYLCASRRASGDNEQFFGPGTRLTVL.

This sequence joins TRBV24-1 and TRBJ2-5; a possible D gene is TRBD2 (6 bases). This CDR3 spans 15 amino acids. V lost 2 bases, J lost 4 bases, and 13 bases lay in between. In germline, CDR1 is KGHDR, CDR2 SFDVKD. This CDR3 reads CATSDSQLAGETQYF. The CDR3 DNA sequence: TGTGCCACCAGTGATTCCCAACTAGCCGGAGAGACCCAGTACTTC.

V is TRBV7-6 and J is TRBJ1-3; D gene uncertain. V lost 3 bases and J 1 base, leaving 13 bases between the germline ends. The CDR3 contains 16 residues. Germline V gene data show CDR1 as SGHVS and CDR2 as FNYEAQ. CDR3 protein: CASSFPPGISGNTIYF. The CDR3 bases are TGTGCCAGCAGCTTTCCCCCAGGCATATCTGGAAACACCATATATTTT. Full variable domain (missing parts from reference TRBV7-6 and TRBJ1-3): GAGVSQSPRYKVTKRGQDVALRCDPISGHVSLYWYRQALGQGPEFLTYFNYEAQQDKSGLPNDRFSAERPEGSISTLTIQRTEQRDSAMYRCASSFPPGISGNTIYFGEGSWLTVV.

The rearrangement joins TRBV5-1 to TRBJ2-7; the match to TRBD2 covers 9 bases. The junction had 3 bases not matched to a gene; V was cut back by 1 base and J by 1 base. CDR1 and CDR2 (germline): SGHRS, YFSETQ. The length of the CDR3 is 15 residues. The CDR3 sequence is CASSLRGRGSYEQYF. The CDR3 coding sequence is TGCGCCAGCAGCTTGCGCGGGAGGGGGTCCTACGAGCAGTACTTC.

This chain links TRBV7-2 with TRBJ2-3; 10 bases align to TRBD1. Germline values: CDR1 SGHTA, CDR2 FQGNSA. J gave up 0 bases and V 5 bases, and 5 bases lay outside the gene matches. The CDR3 is made up of 16 amino acids. The CDR3 sequence: CASSRTGQGSTDTQYF. The CDR3 nucleotides are TGTGCCAGCAGCCGGACGGGACAGGGGAGCACAGATACGCAGTATTTT.

This clone has only a few counts. This chain connects TRBV6-5 to TRBJ1-5; no definite D call. There are 15 residues in the CDR3. Germline V gives CDR1 MNHEY, CDR2 SVGAGI. V was trimmed by 6 bases and J by 3 bases, leaving 15 bases between them. The CDR3 reads CASRPGSRANQPQHF. Written as DNA, the CDR3 is TGTGCCAGCAGACCGGGGTCGAGAGCCAATCAGCCCCAGCATTTT.

This clone was picked up one time. J is TRBJ2-5 and V is TRBV24-1; TRBD1 agrees at 7 bases. V was clipped by 3 bases and J by 3 bases; unmatched bases: 6. This CDR3 has 15 residues. The germline CDR1 and CDR2 sequences are KGHDR and SFDVKD. The CDR3 DNA follows: TGTGCCACCAGTGATACACGACAGGGTAAAGAGACCCAGTACTTC. It codes for CATSDTRQGKETQYF.

The CDR3 DNA is TGTGCCACATACGAGGGTTTCCACGAGCAGTACTTC. Protein: CATYEGFHEQYF. The rearrangement links TRBV28 to TRBJ2-7; tentatively, D is TRBD2 (5 bases). This CDR3 region has 12 residues. Per germline, CDR1 MDHEN and CDR2 SYDVKM. V gave up 10 bases and J gave up 5 bases, with 15 bases separating them. Using reference TRBV28 and TRBJ2-7 for the parts outside the CDR3, the full variable domain is DVKVTQSSRYLVKRTGEKVFLECVQDMDHENMFWYRQDPGLGLRLIYFSYDVKMKEKGDIPEGYSVSREKKERFSLILESASTNQTSMYLCATYEGFHEQYFGPGTRLTVT.